This section outlines one T cell receptor beta chain sequence together with its context. What it binds is unknown. The data belong to a study of cytomegalovirus exposure and HLA in healthy donors. Whole-study results and caveats: In vitro data verified a few CMV-associated chains as specific for CMV antigens.

PCR involved 60 Vbeta and 13 Jbeta primers. TCRdb's copy holds only in-frame clones and misses some; the assay was immunoSEQ multiplex PCR. This listing includes approximately 170,000 clones. The CDR3 covers 13 residues. Germline CDR1 reads MNHEY; CDR2 reads SVGAGI. V lost 8 bases to trimming and J lost 1 base, with 11 bases between them. The gene calls are TRBV6-5 and TRBJ1-1, with a tentative D call TRBD1 (6 bases). The specimen sequenced was PBMCs. This sequence originates from a woman in her late teens or twenties in good health and CMV-seropositive. CDR3 in amino acids: CASLKQGNTEAFF. In DNA, the CDR3 is TGTGCCAGCCTGAAACAGGGGAACACTGAAGCTTTCTTT.